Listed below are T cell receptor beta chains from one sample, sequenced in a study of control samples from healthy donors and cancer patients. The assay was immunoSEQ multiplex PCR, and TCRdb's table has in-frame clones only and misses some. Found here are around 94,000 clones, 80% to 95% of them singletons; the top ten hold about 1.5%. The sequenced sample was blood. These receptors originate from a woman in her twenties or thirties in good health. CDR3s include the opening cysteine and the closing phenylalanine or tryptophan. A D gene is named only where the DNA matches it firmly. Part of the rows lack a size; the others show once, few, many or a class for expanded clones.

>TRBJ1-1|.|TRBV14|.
CASSQDVGTEAFF
TGTGCCAGCAGCCAAGATGTGGGGACAGAAGCTTTCTTT
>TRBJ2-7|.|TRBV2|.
CASSFSGTSYSYEQYF
TGTGCCAGCAGTTTCTCTGGGACATCGTACAGCTACGAGCAGTACTTC
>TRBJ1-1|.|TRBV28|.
CASSLTGALNTEAFF
TGTGCCAGCAGCCTAACAGGAGCACTGAACACTGAAGCTTTCTTT
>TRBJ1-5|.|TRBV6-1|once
CASSEANPSSGRNQPQHF
TGTGCCAGCAGTGAAGCAAACCCTTCGTCAGGACGGAATCAGCCCCAGCATTTT
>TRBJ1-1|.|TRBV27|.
CASSLSIMNTEAFF
TGTGCCAGCAGTTTAAGTATAATGAACACTGAAGCTTTCTTT
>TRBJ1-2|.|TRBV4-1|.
CASSQDPGYNYGYTF
TGCGCCAGCAGCCAAGATCCGGGGTATAACTATGGCTACACCTTC
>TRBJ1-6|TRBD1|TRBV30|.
CAAGQGVHSPLHF
TGTGCCGCTGGACAGGGAGTTCATTCACCCCTCCACTTT
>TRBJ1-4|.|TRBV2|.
CASSELGEDEKLFF
TGTGCCAGCAGTGAATTGGGGGAAGATGAAAAACTGTTTTTT
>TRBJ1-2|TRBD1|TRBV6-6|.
CASSQILTTGLRDGYTF
TGTGCCAGCAGTCAAATTTTGACGACAGGGCTTCGGGATGGCTACACCTTC
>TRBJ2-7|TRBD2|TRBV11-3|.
CASSLVPTSGNTYEQYF
TGTGCCAGCAGCTTAGTGCCCACTAGCGGGAATACCTACGAGCAGTACTTC
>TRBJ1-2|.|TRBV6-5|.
CASSSSQVSLDYGYTF
TGTGCCAGCAGTTCTTCCCAGGTGAGCCTGGACTATGGCTACACCTTC
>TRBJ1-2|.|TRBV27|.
CASTQRGGHSFYGYTF
TGTGCCAGCACACAGCGGGGAGGCCACTCTTTCTATGGCTACACCTTC
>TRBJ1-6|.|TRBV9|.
CASSVGGVSSPLHF
TGTGCCAGCAGCGTAGGAGGGGTTAGTTCACCCCTCCACTTT
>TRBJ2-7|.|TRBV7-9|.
CASSPDGRNYEQYF
TGTGCCAGCAGCCCCGATGGTAGAAACTACGAGCAGTACTTC
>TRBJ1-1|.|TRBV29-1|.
CSGTGSHTEAFF
TGCAGCGGCACAGGGTCTCACACTGAAGCTTTCTTT
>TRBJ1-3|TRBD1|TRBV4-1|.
CASSRTPQGDSGNTIYF
TGCGCCAGCAGCCGGACGCCACAGGGGGACTCTGGAAACACCATATATTTT
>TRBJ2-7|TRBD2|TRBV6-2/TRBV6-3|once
CASSLAGYTYEQYF
TGTGCCAGCAGTCTAGCGGGATATACCTACGAGCAGTACTTC
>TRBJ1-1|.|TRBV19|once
CASSVPQRNTEAFF
TGTGCCAGTAGTGTACCCCAGAGGAACACTGAAGCTTTCTTT
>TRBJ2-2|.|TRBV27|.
CASSPATRAGELFF
TGTGCCAGCAGCCCAGCGACTAGGGCCGGGGAGCTGTTTTTT
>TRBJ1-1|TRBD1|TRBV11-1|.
CASSYLGTGGETEAFF
TGTGCCAGCAGCTATCTTGGGACAGGGGGCGAAACTGAAGCTTTCTTT
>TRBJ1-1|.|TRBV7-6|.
CASSLGQWNTEAFF
TGTGCCAGCAGCTTAGGCCAGTGGAACACTGAAGCTTTCTTT
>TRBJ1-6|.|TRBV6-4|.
CASSASLGAPPLHF
TGTGCCAGCAGTGCCTCACTGGGGGCACCACCCCTCCACTTT
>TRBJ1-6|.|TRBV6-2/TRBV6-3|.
CASSYGTLNSPLHF
TGTGCCAGCAGTTACGGGACGTTAAATTCACCCCTCCACTTT
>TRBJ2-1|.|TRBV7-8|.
CASSPFSSGNEQFF
TGTGCCAGCAGCCCTTTCTCTTCTGGAAATGAGCAGTTCTTC
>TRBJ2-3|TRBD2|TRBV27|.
CASSSQVTSGRTDTQYF
TGTGCCAGCAGTTCTCAAGTGACTAGCGGGAGAACAGATACGCAGTATTTT
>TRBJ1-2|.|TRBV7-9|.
CASSWSGIGDGYTF
TGTGCCAGCAGCTGGTCAGGGATAGGGGATGGCTACACCTTC
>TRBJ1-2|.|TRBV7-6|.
CASSPAPIANYGYTF
TGTGCCAGCAGCCCCGCGCCGATAGCTAACTATGGCTACACCTTC
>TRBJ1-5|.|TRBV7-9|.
CASSSNSGSNQPQHF
TGTGCCAGCAGCTCGAACAGTGGTAGCAATCAGCCCCAGCATTTT
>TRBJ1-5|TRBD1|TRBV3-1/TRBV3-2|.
CASSRGQGHQPQHF
TGTGCCAGCAGCCGTGGACAGGGTCATCAGCCCCAGCATTTT
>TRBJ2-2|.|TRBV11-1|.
CASSLLQNTGELFF
TGTGCCAGCAGCTTACTTCAGAACACCGGGGAGCTGTTTTTT
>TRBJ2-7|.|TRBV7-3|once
CASSSGQSLSEQYF
TGTGCCAGCAGCTCCGGACAGTCCCTCTCCGAGCAGTACTTC
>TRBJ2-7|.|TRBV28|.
CASSPRYEQYF
TGTGCCAGCAGCCCCCGCTACGAGCAGTACTTC
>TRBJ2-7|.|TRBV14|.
CASSPGWAKYSYEQYF
TGTGCCAGCAGCCCGGGCTGGGCAAAATATTCCTACGAGCAGTACTTC
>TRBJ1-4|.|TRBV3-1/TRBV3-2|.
CASSQDQRVEDEKLFF
TGTGCCAGCAGCCAAGATCAGCGGGTAGAGGATGAAAAACTGTTTTTT
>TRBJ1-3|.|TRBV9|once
CASSVGLDSGNTIYF
TGTGCCAGCAGCGTGGGCTTGGACTCTGGAAACACCATATATTTT
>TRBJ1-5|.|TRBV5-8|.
CASSLLVQINQPQHF
TGTGCCAGCAGCTTATTGGTCCAGATAAATCAGCCCCAGCATTTT
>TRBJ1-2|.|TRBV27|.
CASSSSYARGYTF
TGTGCCAGCAGCTCCTCGTACGCTCGTGGCTACACCTTC
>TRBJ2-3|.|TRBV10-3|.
CAISGSERGSTDTQYF
TGTGCCATCAGTGGGTCCGAACGTGGAAGCACAGATACGCAGTATTTT
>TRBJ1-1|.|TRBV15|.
CATSRDWAMVGEGPGDTEAFF
TGTGCCACCAGCAGAGATTGGGCCATGGTGGGGGAAGGCCCCGGCGACACTGAAGCTTTCTTT
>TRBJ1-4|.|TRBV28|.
CASSLSGGEKNEKLFF
TGTGCCAGCAGTTTATCTGGGGGCGAGAAGAATGAAAAACTGTTTTTT
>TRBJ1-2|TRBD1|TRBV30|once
CAWSEGAYGYTF
TGTGCCTGGAGTGAGGGGGCCTATGGCTACACCTTC
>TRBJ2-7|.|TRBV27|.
CASSPWVTGRFYEQYF
TGTGCCAGCAGTCCCTGGGTGACCGGGAGATTCTACGAGCAGTACTTC
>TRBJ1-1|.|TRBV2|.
CASSLGVGNTEAFF
TGTGCCAGCAGCCTGGGGGTCGGGAACACTGAAGCTTTCTTT
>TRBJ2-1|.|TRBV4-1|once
CASSQSGDYNEQFF
TGCGCCAGCAGCCAGTCCGGGGACTACAATGAGCAGTTCTTC
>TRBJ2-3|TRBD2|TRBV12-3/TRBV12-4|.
CASSPGGVHTQYF
TGTGCCAGCAGCCCGGGGGGTGTACATACGCAGTATTTT
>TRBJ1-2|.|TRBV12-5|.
CASGFPGLTTYGYTF
TGTGCTAGTGGTTTCCCTGGACTGACAACTTATGGCTACACCTTC
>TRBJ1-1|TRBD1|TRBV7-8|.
CASSSRQGAEAFF
TGTGCCAGCAGCTCGAGACAGGGGGCTGAAGCTTTCTTT
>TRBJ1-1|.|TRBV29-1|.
CSVGGGGQGFGTEAFF
TGCAGCGTTGGAGGCGGGGGGCAGGGGTTTGGCACTGAAGCTTTCTTT
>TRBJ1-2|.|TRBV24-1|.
CATSDLEGFGGYTF
TGTGCCACCAGTGATTTGGAAGGATTCGGTGGCTACACCTTC
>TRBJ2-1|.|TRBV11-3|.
CASSPDHNEQFF
TGTGCCAGCAGCCCGGATCACAATGAGCAGTTCTTC
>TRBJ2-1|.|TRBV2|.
CASPRGNYNEQFF
TGTGCCAGCCCTCGCGGGAACTACAATGAGCAGTTCTTC
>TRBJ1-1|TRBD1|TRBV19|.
CASSKSLTGVGGTEAFF
TGTGCCAGTAGTAAGTCTCTGACAGGGGTAGGGGGGACTGAAGCTTTCTTT
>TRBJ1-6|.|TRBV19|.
CASSILNIGGSPLHF
TGTGCCAGTAGTATACTCAACATCGGGGGTTCACCCCTCCACTTT
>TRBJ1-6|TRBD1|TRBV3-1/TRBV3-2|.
CASSQDPRAGGNSPLHF
TGTGCCAGCAGCCAAGATCCCAGGGCAGGGGGGAATTCACCCCTCCACTTT
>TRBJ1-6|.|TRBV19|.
CASRLRGRGNSPLHF
TGTGCCAGTAGACTTCGAGGACGAGGGAATTCACCCCTCCACTTT
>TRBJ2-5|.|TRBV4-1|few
CASSQEQGGMKTQYF
TGCGCCAGCAGCCAAGAACAGGGAGGAATGAAGACCCAGTACTTC
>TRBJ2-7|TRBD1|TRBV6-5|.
CASSSGTGIEQYF
TGTGCCAGCAGCTCCGGGACAGGGATCGAGCAGTACTTC
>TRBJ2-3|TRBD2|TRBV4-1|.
CASSPRTSGGLDTQYF
TGCGCCAGCAGCCCAAGGACTAGCGGGGGGCTGGATACGCAGTATTTT
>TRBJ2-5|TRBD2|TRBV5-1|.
CASSPGTQGGETQYF
TGCGCCAGCAGCCCGGGAACTCAGGGAGGGGAGACCCAGTACTTC